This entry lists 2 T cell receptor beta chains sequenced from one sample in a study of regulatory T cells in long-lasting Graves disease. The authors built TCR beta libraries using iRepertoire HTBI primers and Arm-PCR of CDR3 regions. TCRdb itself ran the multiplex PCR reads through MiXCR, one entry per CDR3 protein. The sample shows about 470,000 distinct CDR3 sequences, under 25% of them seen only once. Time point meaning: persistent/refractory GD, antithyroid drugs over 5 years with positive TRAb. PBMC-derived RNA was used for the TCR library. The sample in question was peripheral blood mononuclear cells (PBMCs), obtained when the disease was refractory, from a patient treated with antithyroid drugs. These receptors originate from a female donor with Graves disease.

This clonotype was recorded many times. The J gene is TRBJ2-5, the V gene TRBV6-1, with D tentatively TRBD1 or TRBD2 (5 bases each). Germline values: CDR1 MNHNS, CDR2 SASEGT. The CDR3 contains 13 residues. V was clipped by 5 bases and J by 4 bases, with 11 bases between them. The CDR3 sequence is CASSQGPRETQYF. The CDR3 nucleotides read TGTGCCAGCAGTCAGGGACCACGAGAGACCCAGTACTTC.

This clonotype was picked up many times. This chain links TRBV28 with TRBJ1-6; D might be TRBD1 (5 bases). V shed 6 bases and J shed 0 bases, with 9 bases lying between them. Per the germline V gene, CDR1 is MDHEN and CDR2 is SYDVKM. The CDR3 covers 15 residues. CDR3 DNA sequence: TGTGCCAGCAGCGAGGGGAGCTCCTATAATTCACCCCTCCACTTT. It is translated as CASSEGSSYNSPLHF.